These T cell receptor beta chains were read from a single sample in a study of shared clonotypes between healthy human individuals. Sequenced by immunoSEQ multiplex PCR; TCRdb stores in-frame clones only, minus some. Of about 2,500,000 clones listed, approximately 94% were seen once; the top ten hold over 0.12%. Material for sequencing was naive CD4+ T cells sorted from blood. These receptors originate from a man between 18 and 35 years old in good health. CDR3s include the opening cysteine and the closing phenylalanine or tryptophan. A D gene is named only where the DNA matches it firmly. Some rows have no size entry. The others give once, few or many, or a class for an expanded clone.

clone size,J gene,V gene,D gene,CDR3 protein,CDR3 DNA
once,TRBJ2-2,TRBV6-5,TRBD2,CASSLGLAGGELFF,TGTGCCAGCAGCCTGGGACTAGCCGGAGGGGAGCTGTTTTTT
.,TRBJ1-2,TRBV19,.,CASSIGGQYGYTF,TGTGCCAGTAGTATAGGTGGACAGTATGGCTACACCTTC
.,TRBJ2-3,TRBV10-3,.,CATVRESTDTQYF,TGTGCCACGGTCAGGGAAAGCACAGATACGCAGTATTTT
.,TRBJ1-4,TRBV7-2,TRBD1,CASSPGTGNIREKLFF,TGTGCCAGCAGCCCCGGGACAGGGAATATTCGTGAAAAACTGTTTTTT
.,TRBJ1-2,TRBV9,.,CASRGSPGYGYTF,TGTGCCAGCCGGGGGAGCCCTGGCTATGGCTACACCTTC
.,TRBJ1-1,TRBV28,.,CASSGTEAFF,TGTGCCAGTTCGGGGACTGAAGCTTTCTTT
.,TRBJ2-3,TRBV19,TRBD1,CASSILSRGRTDTQYF,TGTGCCAGTAGTATTTTGTCCAGGGGGCGCACAGATACGCAGTATTTT
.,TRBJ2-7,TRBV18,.,CASSRDNYYEQYF,TGTGCCAGCTCACGGGACAATTACTACGAGCAGTACTTC
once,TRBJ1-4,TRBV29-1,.,CSVQGISTNEKLFF,TGCAGCGTCCAAGGCATTTCAACTAATGAAAAACTGTTTTTT
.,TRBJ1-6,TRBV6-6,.,CASRNAGPLHF,TGTGCCAGCAGAAACGCGGGACCCCTCCACTTT
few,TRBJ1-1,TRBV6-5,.,CASSRGAEAFF,TGTGCCAGCAGCCGGGGAGCTGAAGCTTTCTTT
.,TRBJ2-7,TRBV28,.,CASSFAGSRSYEQYF,TGTGCCAGCAGTTTTGCGGGGTCCCGCTCCTACGAGCAGTACTTC
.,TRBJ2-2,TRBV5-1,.,CASSFLWDSLLGPGELFF,TGCGCCAGCAGCTTCCTGTGGGACTCCCTTTTGGGGCCCGGGGAGCTGTTTTTT
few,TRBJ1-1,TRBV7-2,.,CASSLRGDEAFF,TGTGCCAGCAGCTTAAGGGGGGATGAAGCTTTCTTT
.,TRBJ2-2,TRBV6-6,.,CASSYSPGQRTGELFF,TGTGCCAGCAGTTACTCCCCGGGACAACGCACCGGGGAGCTGTTTTTT
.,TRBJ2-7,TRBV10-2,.,CASSETGFAYEQYF,TGCGCCAGCAGTGAAACAGGGTTCGCCTACGAGCAGTACTTC
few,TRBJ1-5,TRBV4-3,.,CASSQDRYRPQHF,TGCGCCAGCAGCCAAGATCGGTATCGGCCCCAGCATTTT
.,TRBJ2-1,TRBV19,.,CASSISQYNEQFF,TGTGCCAGTAGTATTAGTCAATACAATGAGCAGTTCTTC
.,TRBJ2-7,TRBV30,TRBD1,CAWTARGTGAYEQYF,TGTGCCTGGACAGCGCGTGGGACAGGTGCCTACGAGCAGTACTTC
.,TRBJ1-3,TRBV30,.,CAWSPDSKAGNTIYF,TGTGCCTGGAGTCCCGACAGTAAGGCTGGAAACACCATATATTTT
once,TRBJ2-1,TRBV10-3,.,CAISPGISYNEQFF,TGTGCCATCAGTCCGGGAATCTCCTACAATGAGCAGTTCTTC
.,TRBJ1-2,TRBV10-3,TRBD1,CAIRAGTGFYGYTF,TGTGCCATCAGAGCGGGGACAGGGTTCTATGGCTACACCTTC
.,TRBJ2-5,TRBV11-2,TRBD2,CASSLDIAGGIGTQYF,TGTGCCAGCAGCTTAGATATAGCGGGAGGCATAGGGACCCAGTACTTC
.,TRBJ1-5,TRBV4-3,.,CASSQDLSLGRPQHF,TGCGCCAGCAGCCAAGATCTCTCTTTGGGGCGACCCCAGCATTTT
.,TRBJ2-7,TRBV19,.,CASSWGYEQYF,TGTGCCAGTAGCTGGGGCTACGAGCAGTACTTC
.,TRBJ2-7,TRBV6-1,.,CASSDWTPRSYEQYF,TGTGCCAGCAGTGACTGGACACCAAGATCCTACGAGCAGTACTTC
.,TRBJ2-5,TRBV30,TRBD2,CAWNSAAGGRETQYF,TGTGCCTGGAATAGTGCCGCGGGGGGGCGAGAGACCCAGTACTTC